Sequencing of this TCR beta chain was carried out in a study of response to subunit inactivated influenza vaccine. Points from the study as a whole: With each seasonal influenza vaccination, the authors suggested, few new T cells are recruited.

With respect to this clonotype: Its antigen is not identified.

Germline assignment: CDR1 SGHDN and CDR2 FVKESK. V lost 2 bases, J lost 6 bases, and 8 bases lay in between. The CDR3 is made up of 12 amino acids. In TCRdb, the RT-PCR reads were re-called with MiXCR into one record per CDR3 protein. The sample records about 180,000 distinct CDR3 sequences, about 9.3% being singletons. The chain joins TRBV14 to TRBJ2-7; no reliable D call. This receptor was identified in a man in his forties or fifties who received an inactivated influenza vaccine. This specimen was non-naive T cells sorted from PBMCs, taken on the day of vaccination. The chain's CDR3 is CASSQINLEQYF. CDR3 in DNA: TGTGCCAGCAGCCAAATTAATCTCGAGCAGTACTTC.